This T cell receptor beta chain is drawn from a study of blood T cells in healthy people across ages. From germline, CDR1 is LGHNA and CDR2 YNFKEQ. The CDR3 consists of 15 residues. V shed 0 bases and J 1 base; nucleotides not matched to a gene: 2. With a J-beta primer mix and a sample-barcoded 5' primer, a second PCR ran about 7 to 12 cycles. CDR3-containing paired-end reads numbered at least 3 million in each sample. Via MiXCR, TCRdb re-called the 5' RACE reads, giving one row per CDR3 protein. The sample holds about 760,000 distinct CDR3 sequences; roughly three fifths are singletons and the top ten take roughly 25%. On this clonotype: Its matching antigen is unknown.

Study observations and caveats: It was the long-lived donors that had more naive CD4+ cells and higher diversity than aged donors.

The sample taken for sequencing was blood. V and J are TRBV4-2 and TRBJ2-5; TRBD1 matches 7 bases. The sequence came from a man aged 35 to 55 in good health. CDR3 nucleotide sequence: TGTGCCAGCAGCCAAGAGCAGGGGGTCCAAGAGACCCAGTACTTC. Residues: CASSQEQGVQETQYF.